These 14 T cell receptor beta chains were sequenced from one sample in a study of T cell repertoires in cytomegalovirus infection. Each CDR3 protein is one row after TCRdb ran MiXCR on the reads. The sample shows approximately 990,000 distinct CDR3 sequences, approximately 31% of them seen only once. Their recognized antigens are unknown. The sequencing here drew on cultured CD8+ T cells from PBMCs, taken from culture after CMV antigen stimulation. These receptors all stem from a human donor in good health (CMV status not recorded). Some clones in this sample may be carry-over from other donors' samples.

This clonotype occurred once. This chain links TRBV5-1 with TRBJ1-4; TRBD1 matches 7 bases. This CDR3 has 14 residues. Per germline, CDR1 SGHRS and CDR2 YFSETQ. V shed 0 bases and J 8 bases; nucleotides not matched to a gene: 4. The CDR3 sequence is CASSLGQGPEKLFF. The CDR3 DNA follows: TGCGCCAGCAGCTTGGGACAGGGCCCCGAAAAACTGTTTTTT.

A word on this clonotype: One end of the junction varies from germline; a read error may be responsible. This chain connects TRBV25-1 to TRBJ2-1; D is unclear. Germline values: CDR1 MGHDK, CDR2 SYGVNS. CDR3 size: 18 residues. CDR3 DNA sequence: TGTGTCAGCAGTGGTCTACACGGTTCTAGTTTCCGTTACAATGAGCAGTTCTTC. This translates into CVSSGLHGSSFRYNEQFF.

V is TRBV12-3 or TRBV12-4 and J is TRBJ2-2; D call uncertain. V was cut by 6 bases and J by 0 bases, with 11 bases left in between. There are 15 residues in the CDR3. The CDR3 sequence: CASRHDIANTGELFF. Written as DNA, the CDR3 is TGTGCCAGCAGACATGACATAGCGAACACCGGGGAGCTGTTTTTT.

This clonotype was recorded many times. The J gene is TRBJ2-1, the V gene TRBV7-2; D not certain. CDR1 SGHTA and CDR2 FQGNSA come from the germline V gene. This CDR3 is 14 amino acids long. V lost 4 bases and J 2 bases, leaving 9 bases between the germline ends. CDR3 bases: TGTGCCAGCAGCTCCTGGGAACCCTACAATGAGCAGTTCTTC. Amino acid sequence: CASSSWEPYNEQFF.

This clonotype was recorded once. The chain employs TRBV4-1 and TRBJ2-1, with 12 positions matching TRBD2. The germline V gene encodes CDR1 MGHRA and CDR2 YSYEKL. J lost 7 bases, V lost 3 bases, and 7 bases had no gene match. The CDR3 covers 16 residues. In DNA, the CDR3 is TGCGCCAGCAGCCAGCCTAGCGGGGGGGATAGTAATGAGCAGTTCTTC. Amino acids: CASSQPSGGDSNEQFF.

The chain couples TRBV20-1 to TRBJ1-2, with D possibly TRBD1 on 6 matching bases. The CDR3 spans 15 residues. From germline, CDR1 is DFQATT and CDR2 SNEGSKA (reference sequence). The V end lost 0 bases, the J end lost 0 bases, and 11 bases lay between the germline ends. CDR3 DNA: TGCAGTGCTAGAGACCCCCGACAGGCTAACTATGGCTACACCTTC. It translates to CSARDPRQANYGYTF.

V and J are TRBV7-6 and TRBJ2-2, with 10 bases identical to TRBD2. The CDR3 covers 16 residues. Germline V CDR1 and CDR2: SGHVS, FNYEAQ. The ends lost 2 bases at V and 6 bases at J; junction bases unmatched: 6. CDR3 residues: CASSLRSSGGSGELFF. The CDR3 DNA reads as TGTGCCAGCAGCTTAAGGTCTAGCGGGGGATCCGGGGAGCTGTTTTTT. Full variable domain (remainder filled in from reference TRBV7-6 and TRBJ2-2): GAGVSQSPRYKVTKRGQDVALRCDPISGHVSLYWYRQALGQGPEFLTYFNYEAQQDKSGLPNDRFSAERPEGSISTLTIQRTEQRDSAMYRCASSLRSSGGSGELFFGEGSRLTVL.

This clonotype was counted a few times. In nucleotides, the CDR3 is TGTGCCAGCAGTGAAATAGCGAACAGGGAGGATCAGCCCCAGCATTTT. Translated: CASSEIANREDQPQHF. The chain has TRBV6-1 and TRBJ1-5; D is perhaps TRBD1 (6 bases). The CDR3 runs 16 residues. V was shortened by 2 bases and J by 5 bases, with 16 bases between the two germline ends. Germline CDR1 MNHNS, CDR2 SASEGT.

This clonotype was found a few times. This sequence joins TRBV2 and TRBJ1-1, with D possibly TRBD1 on 5 matching bases. The CDR3 has 14 amino acids. Germline lookup yields CDR1 SNHLY and CDR2 FYNNEI. Trimming removed 3 bases at V and 1 base at J, with 9 bases between. Written as DNA, the CDR3 is TGTGCCAGCAGTGACCCCAGGGAGAACACTGAAGCTTTCTTT. This translates into CASSDPRENTEAFF.

This clonotype was found a few times. The chain employs TRBV29-1 and TRBJ1-2; D uncertain. With 8 bases removed from V and 2 bases from J, the gap between germline ends came to 12 bases. Germline CDR1 is SQVTM and CDR2 is ANQGSEA. The length of the CDR3 is 12 residues. CDR3 bases: TGCAGCTTCTACACGGCAAACTATGGCTACACCTTC. Translating it yields CSFYTANYGYTF.

This chain joins TRBV6-1 and TRBJ1-2, with no clear D. V was clipped by 7 bases and J by 2 bases, with 14 bases between them. The V gene's germline CDR1 is MNHNS and CDR2 SASEGT. The CDR3 runs 14 residues. CDR3 in amino acids: CASTPVDGNYGYTF. CDR3 sequence (DNA): TGTGCCAGCACCCCCGTAGACGGAAACTATGGCTACACCTTC.

In this sample, this clonotype turned up a few times. CDR3 residues: CASKSLGSSYEQYF. The DNA of the CDR3 is TGTGCCAGCAAAAGCCTAGGGAGCTCCTACGAGCAGTACTTC. The chain carries TRBV6-1 and TRBJ2-7; D possibly corresponds to TRBD2 (5 bases). Per germline, CDR1 MNHNS and CDR2 SASEGT. The CDR3 is made up of 14 amino acids. Trimming took off 7 bases at V and 0 bases at J, with 13 bases between the two ends.

This rearrangement joins TRBV19 to TRBJ1-1; D remains unclear. CDR3 length equals 13 residues. Deletions cut 1 base from V and 3 bases from J, with 6 bases between. Germline CDR1 LNHDA, CDR2 SQIVND (reference sequence). CDR3 bases: TGTGCCAGTAGTATAGTTGAAGACACTGAAGCTTTCTTT. Protein: CASSIVEDTEAFF.

This clonotype was observed many times. Written as DNA, the CDR3 is TGTGCCAGCAGCTTACTAGCGGTCATGAATGAGCAGTTCTTC. Residues: CASSLLAVMNEQFF. The rearrangement uses TRBV7-6 and TRBJ2-1, with 7 bases matching TRBD2. CDR3 length: 14 residues. Losses at the gene ends were 2 bases for V and 7 bases for J; bases not matched to a gene: 5. Germline CDR1 and CDR2: SGHVS and FNYEAQ.